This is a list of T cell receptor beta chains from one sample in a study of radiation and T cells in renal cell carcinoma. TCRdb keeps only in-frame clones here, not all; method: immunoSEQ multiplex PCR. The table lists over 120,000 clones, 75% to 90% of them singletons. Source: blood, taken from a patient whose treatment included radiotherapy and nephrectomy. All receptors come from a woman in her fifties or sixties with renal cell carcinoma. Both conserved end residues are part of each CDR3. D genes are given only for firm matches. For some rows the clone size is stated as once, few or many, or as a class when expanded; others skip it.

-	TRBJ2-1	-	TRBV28	CASTGVAEYNEQFF	TGTGCCAGCACGGGGGTGGCGGAATACAATGAGCAGTTCTTC
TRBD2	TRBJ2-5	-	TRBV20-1	CSGDYGETQYF	TGCAGTGGGGACTACGGAGAGACCCAGTACTTC
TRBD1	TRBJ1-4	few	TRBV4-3	CASSLDRAGEKLFF	TGCGCCAGCAGCCTGGACAGGGCGGGTGAAAAACTGTTTTTT
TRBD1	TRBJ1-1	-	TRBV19	CASSRDRGNTEAFF	TGTGCCAGTAGTAGGGACAGGGGAAACACTGAAGCTTTCTTT
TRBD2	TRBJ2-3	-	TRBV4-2	CASSDVSGATDTQYF	TGTGCCAGCAGCGACGTTAGCGGGGCCACAGATACGCAGTATTTT
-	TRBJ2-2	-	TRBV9	CASSGVKDPGELFF	TGTGCCAGCAGCGGGGTAAAGGATCCCGGGGAGCTGTTTTTT
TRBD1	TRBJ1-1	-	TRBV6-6	CASRRGQATTEAFF	TGTGCCAGCAGACGCGGACAGGCGACCACTGAAGCTTTCTTT
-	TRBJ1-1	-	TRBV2	CASKGNTEAFF	TGTGCCAGCAAAGGGAACACTGAAGCTTTCTTT
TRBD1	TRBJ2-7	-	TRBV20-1	CSAVHRGRYF	TGCAGTGCCGTCCACAGGGGGCGATACTTC
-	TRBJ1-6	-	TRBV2	CASMKGVGGNSPLHF	TGTGCCAGCATGAAAGGGGTCGGGGGGAATTCACCCCTCCACTTT
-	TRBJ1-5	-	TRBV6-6	CASSPIGLSNQPQHF	TGTGCCAGCAGTCCCATAGGGTTAAGCAATCAGCCCCAGCATTTT
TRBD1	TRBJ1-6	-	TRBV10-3	CAISHSPGQDNSPLHF	TGTGCCATCAGCCACTCTCCGGGACAGGATAATTCACCCCTCCACTTT
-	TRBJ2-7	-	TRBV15	CATSRNRDVGGEQYF	TGTGCCACCAGCAGGAACCGGGACGTCGGGGGAGAGCAGTACTTC
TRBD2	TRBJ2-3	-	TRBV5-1	CASSSGLAGIADTQYF	TGCGCCAGCAGCTCGGGACTAGCGGGGATAGCGGATACGCAGTATTTT
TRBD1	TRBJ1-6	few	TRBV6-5	CASSYSTGQALHF	TGTGCCAGCAGTTACTCGACAGGGCAGGCCCTCCACTTT
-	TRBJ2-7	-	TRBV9	CASSVKGGLSYEQYF	TGTGCCAGCAGCGTTAAAGGGGGACTCTCCTACGAGCAGTACTTC
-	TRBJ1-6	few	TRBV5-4	CATEGGNNSPLHF	TGTGCCACGGAGGGGGGGAATAATTCACCCCTCCACTTT
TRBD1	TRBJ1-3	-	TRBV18	CASSPSATGTGNTIYF	TGTGCCAGCTCACCCTCGGCGACAGGGACTGGAAACACCATATATTTT
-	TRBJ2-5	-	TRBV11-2	CASGSRGGVETQYF	TGTGCCAGCGGCTCTCGAGGGGGGGTGGAGACCCAGTACTTC
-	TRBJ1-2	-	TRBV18	CASSPEGVGAGYGYTF	TGTGCCAGCTCCCCTGAGGGCGTTGGCGCAGGTTATGGCTACACCTTC
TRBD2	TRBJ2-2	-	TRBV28	CASSLAGAKTGELFF	TGTGCCAGCAGCCTAGCGGGAGCTAAAACCGGGGAGCTGTTTTTT
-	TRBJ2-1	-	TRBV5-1	CASSLGPGDNEQFF	TGCGCCAGCAGCTTGGGGCCCGGAGACAATGAGCAGTTCTTC
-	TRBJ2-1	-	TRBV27	CASSLRPSSYNEQFF	TGTGCCAGCAGTTTACGCCCCAGCTCCTACAATGAGCAGTTCTTC
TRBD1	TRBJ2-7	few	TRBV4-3	CASSYGTGDEQYF	TGCGCCAGCAGCTACGGGACAGGGGACGAGCAGTACTTC
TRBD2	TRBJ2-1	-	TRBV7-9	CASSLSSGGAYNEQFF	TGTGCCAGCAGCTTATCTAGCGGGGGGGCCTACAATGAGCAGTTCTTC
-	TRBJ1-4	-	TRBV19	CASSNMGKEEKLFF	TGTGCCAGTAGTAACATGGGAAAGGAAGAAAAACTGTTTTTT
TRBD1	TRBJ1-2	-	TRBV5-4	CASSLPTGFYGYTF	TGTGCCAGCAGCTTGCCGACAGGGTTCTATGGCTACACCTTC
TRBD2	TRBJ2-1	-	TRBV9	CASSAGLATHNEQFF	TGTGCCAGCAGCGCGGGACTAGCGACCCACAATGAGCAGTTCTTC
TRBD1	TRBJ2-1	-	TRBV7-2	CASRGLGQVFF	TGTGCCAGCAGAGGTCTAGGACAGGTATTCTTC
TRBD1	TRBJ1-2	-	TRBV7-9	CASSAFRGQLNYGYTF	TGTGCCAGCAGCGCCTTTAGGGGACAGTTAAACTATGGCTACACCTTC
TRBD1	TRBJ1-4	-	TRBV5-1	CASSPQDRVNEKLFF	TGCGCCAGCAGCCCCCAGGACAGGGTAAATGAAAAACTGTTTTTT
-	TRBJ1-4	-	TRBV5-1	CASSLNRAGNEKLFF	TGCGCCAGCAGTTTAAACAGGGCTGGTAATGAAAAACTGTTTTTT
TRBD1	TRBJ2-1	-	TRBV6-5	CASSSGTGDYNEQFF	TGTGCCAGCAGTTCCGGGACAGGGGATTACAATGAGCAGTTCTTC
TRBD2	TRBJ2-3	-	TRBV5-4	CASSPGVGAGGPSQYF	TGTGCCAGCAGCCCTGGAGTCGGGGCGGGGGGGCCCTCCCAGTATTTT
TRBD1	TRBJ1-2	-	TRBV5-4	CASSQDPRTGGYGYTF	TGCGCCAGCAGCCAAGATCCCAGGACAGGGGGCTATGGCTACACCTTC
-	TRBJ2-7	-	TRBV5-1	CASSLAAGTTYEQYF	TGCGCCAGCAGCTTGGCAGCGGGTACTACCTACGAGCAGTACTTC
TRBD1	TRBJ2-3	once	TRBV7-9	CASSTTGGTDTQYF	TGTGCCAGCAGCACGACAGGGGGTACAGATACGCAGTATTTT
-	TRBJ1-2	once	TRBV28	CASGGGPNYGYTF	TGTGCCAGCGGGGGAGGGCCAAACTATGGCTACACCTTC
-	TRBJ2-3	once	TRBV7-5	CARRSDTQYF	TGTGCCAGAAGGTCAGACACGCAGTATTTT
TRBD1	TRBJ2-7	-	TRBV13	CASSFGDSSYGQYF	TGTGCCAGCAGCTTTGGGGACAGTTCTTACGGGCAGTACTTC
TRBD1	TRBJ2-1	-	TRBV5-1	CASSPGQGNEQFF	TGCGCCAGCAGCCCGGGACAGGGCAATGAGCAGTTCTTC
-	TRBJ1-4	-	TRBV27	CASSLRPNEKLFF	TGTGCCAGCAGTCTAAGGCCTAATGAAAAACTGTTTTTT
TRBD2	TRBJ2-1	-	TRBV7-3	CASSVSGSVVAEQFF	TGTGCCAGCAGCGTCAGCGGGAGTGTCGTAGCTGAGCAGTTCTTC
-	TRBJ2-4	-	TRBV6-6	CASSQVAMGRNIQYF	TGTGCCAGCAGTCAAGTAGCCATGGGACGGAACATTCAGTACTTC
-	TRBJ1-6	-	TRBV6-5	CASSYSTAEPLHF	TGTGCCAGCAGTTACTCGACGGCGGAACCCCTCCACTTT
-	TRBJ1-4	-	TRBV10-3	CASSYSTWGNEKLFF	TGTGCCAGCAGTTACTCGACGTGGGGGAATGAAAAACTGTTTTTT
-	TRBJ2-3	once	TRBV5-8	CASSWEDKTDTQYF	TGTGCCAGCAGCTGGGAGGACAAAACAGATACGCAGTATTTT
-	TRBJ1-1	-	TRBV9	CASNSGGNTEAFF	TGTGCCAGCAACTCCGGGGGGAACACTGAAGCTTTCTTT
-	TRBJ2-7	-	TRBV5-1	CASSTNFGGYEQYF	TGCGCCAGCAGCACTAATTTCGGAGGCTACGAGCAGTACTTC
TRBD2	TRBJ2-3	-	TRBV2	CASRELAGGQADTQYF	TGTGCCAGCAGGGAACTAGCGGGGGGGCAGGCAGATACGCAGTATTTT
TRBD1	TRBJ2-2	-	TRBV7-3	CASSLNPGQGEGGELFF	TGTGCCAGCAGCTTGAATCCGGGACAGGGGGAAGGCGGGGAGCTGTTTTTT
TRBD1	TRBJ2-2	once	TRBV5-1	CASSPRQGNTGELFF	TGCGCCAGCAGCCCTAGACAGGGGAACACCGGGGAGCTGTTTTTT
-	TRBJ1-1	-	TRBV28	CASRGLTEAFF	TGTGCCAGCAGGGGTTTGACTGAAGCTTTCTTT
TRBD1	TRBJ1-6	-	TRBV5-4	CASSATGVNSPLHF	TGTGCCAGCAGCGCCACAGGGGTTAATTCACCCCTCCACTTT
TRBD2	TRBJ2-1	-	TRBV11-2	CASSLAGGYEQFF	TGTGCCAGCTCACTAGCGGGAGGTTATGAGCAGTTCTTC